The T cell receptor (beta chain) under discussion was sequenced for a study of blood T cell repertoires in COVID-19. V was clipped by 8 bases and J by 2 bases, with 13 bases between them. From germline, CDR1 is SGHTA and CDR2 FQGNSA. The CDR3 runs 15 residues. Measured with immunoSEQ multiplex PCR; TCRdb has only the in-frame clones, and not every one. The sample comprises about 180,000 clones, roughly 84% of which are singletons, and over 12% rests with the top ten. The receptor was derived from a man aged 50-60 years who had recovered from COVID-19. The chain carries TRBV7-2 and TRBJ1-6; D may be TRBD1 (6 bases). The specimen was PBMCs or T cells enriched from blood (not recorded which). The CDR3 bases are TGTGCCAGCGTAACAGGGTTGACCTATAATTCACCCCTCCACTTT. Protein sequence: CASVTGLTYNSPLHF.